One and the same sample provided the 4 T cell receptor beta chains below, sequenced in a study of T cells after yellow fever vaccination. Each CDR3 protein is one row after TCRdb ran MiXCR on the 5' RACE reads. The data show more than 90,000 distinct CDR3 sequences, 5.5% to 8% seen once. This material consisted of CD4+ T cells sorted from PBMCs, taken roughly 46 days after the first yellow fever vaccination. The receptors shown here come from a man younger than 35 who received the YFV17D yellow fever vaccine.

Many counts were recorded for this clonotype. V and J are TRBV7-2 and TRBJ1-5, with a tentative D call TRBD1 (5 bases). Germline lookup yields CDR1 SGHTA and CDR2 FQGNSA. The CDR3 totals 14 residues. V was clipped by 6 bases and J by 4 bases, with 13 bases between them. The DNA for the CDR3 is TGTGCCAGCAGATTCGACAGTGGTAATCAGCCCCAGCATTTT. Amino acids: CASRFDSGNQPQHF.

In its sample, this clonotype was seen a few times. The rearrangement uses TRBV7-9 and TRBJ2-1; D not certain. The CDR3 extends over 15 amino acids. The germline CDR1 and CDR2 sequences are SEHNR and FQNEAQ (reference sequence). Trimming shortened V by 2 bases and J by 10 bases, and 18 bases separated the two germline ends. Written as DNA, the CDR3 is TGTGCCAGCAGCTTATCGCAAGGATGGATGGGGGAGCAGTTCTTC. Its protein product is CASSLSQGWMGEQFF.

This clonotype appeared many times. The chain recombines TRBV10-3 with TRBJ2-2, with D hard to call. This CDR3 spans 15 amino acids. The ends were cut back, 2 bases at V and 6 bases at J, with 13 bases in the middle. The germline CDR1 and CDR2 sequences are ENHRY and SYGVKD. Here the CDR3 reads CAISEVPLRAGELFF. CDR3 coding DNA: TGTGCCATCAGTGAGGTCCCCCTCCGGGCCGGGGAGCTGTTTTTT.

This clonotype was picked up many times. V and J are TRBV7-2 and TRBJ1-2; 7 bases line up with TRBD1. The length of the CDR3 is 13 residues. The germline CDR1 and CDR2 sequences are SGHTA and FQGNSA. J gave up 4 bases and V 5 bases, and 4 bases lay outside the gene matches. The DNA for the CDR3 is TGTGCCAGCAGCAAAGACAGGGTCTATGGCTACACCTTC. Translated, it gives CASSKDRVYGYTF. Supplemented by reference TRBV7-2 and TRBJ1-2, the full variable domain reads GAGVSQSPSNKVTEKGKDVELRCDPISGHTALYWYRQSLGQGLEFLIYFQGNSAPDKSGLPSDRFSAERTGGSVSTLTIQRTQQEDSAVYLCASSKDRVYGYTFGSGTRLTVV.